These 9 T cell receptor beta chains were all obtained from the same sample, sequenced in a study of cytomegalovirus exposure and HLA in healthy donors. Primers included in the PCR were 60 Vbeta and 13 Jbeta primers. Measured with immunoSEQ multiplex PCR; TCRdb has only the in-frame clones, and not every one. The table includes under 300,000 clones, about 80% detected once. Sequenced: PBMCs. The receptors were sampled from an older woman in good health and CMV-seropositive.

This clone showed up just a few times. The chain carries TRBV4-1 and TRBJ1-1; no reliable D call. Germline values: CDR1 MGHRA, CDR2 YSYEKL. CDR3 length equals 16 residues. The V gene lost 4 bases and the J gene lost 0 bases, with 15 bases spanning the gap. The CDR3 nucleotides are TGCGCCAGCAGCCGTTACCGGGATCCAATGAACACTGAAGCTTTCTTT. It encodes CASSRYRDPMNTEAFF.

This sequence joins TRBV11-2 and TRBJ1-1; 8 bases map to TRBD1. Per germline, CDR1 SGHAT and CDR2 FQNNGV. The J segment lost 7 bases and the V segment lost 5 bases, leaving 9 bases of the junction unmatched. CDR3 length: 14 residues. Written as DNA, the CDR3 is TGTGCCAGCAGCGCTAGATCCACAGGGGGTGAAGCTTTCTTT. It encodes CASSARSTGGEAFF.

This clone is labeled as medium-sized. The rearrangement links TRBV2 to TRBJ1-1; the D is unclear. With 2 bases removed from V and 3 bases from J, the gap between germline ends came to 13 bases. CDR1 and CDR2 from the germline V gene are SNHLY and FYNNEI. The CDR3 loop spans 15 amino acids. DNA for the CDR3: TGTGCCAGCAGTGAATTAACAGCCGTTTACACTGAAGCTTTCTTT. It encodes CASSELTAVYTEAFF.

This clone has just one count. This rearrangement joins TRBV5-1 to TRBJ2-1; 7 nucleotides align to TRBD1. Germline CDR1 is SGHRS and CDR2 is YFSETQ. The CDR3 has 15 amino acids. V gave up 3 bases and J gave up 4 bases; unmatched junction bases: 7. CDR3 region: CASSSGTEVYNEQFF. DNA of the CDR3: TGCGCCAGCAGCTCGGGGACAGAAGTTTACAATGAGCAGTTCTTC.

The V and J genes are TRBV6-1 and TRBJ2-7; D possibly corresponds to TRBD1 (6 bases). With 3 bases removed from V and 3 bases from J, the gap between germline ends came to 15 bases. CDR3 length: 15 amino acids. Germline V gene sequence: CDR1 MNHNS, CDR2 SASEGT. CDR3 sequence: CASSDGTLIGYEQYF. The DNA for the CDR3 is TGTGCCAGCAGTGACGGGACACTAATAGGCTACGAGCAGTACTTC.

This CDR3 is CASSLGTPGTSGYEQYF. As DNA, the CDR3 is TGTGCCAGCAGCTTAGGGACTCCGGGCACTAGCGGCTACGAGCAGTACTTC. The chain is built from TRBV7-2 and TRBJ2-5, with 8 bases lining up with TRBD2. The tail of the sequence fits TRBJ2-7 better, so the J call may be wrong. The CDR3 loop spans 17 amino acids. Per the germline V gene, CDR1 is SGHTA and CDR2 is FQGNSA.

The rearrangement joins TRBV5-6 to TRBJ2-2, with a weak D call TRBD1 (6 bases). Germline assignment: CDR1 SGHDT and CDR2 YYEEEE. CDR3 size: 15 residues. Trimming cost V 1 base and J 2 bases, with 9 bases left between them. CDR3 nucleotides: TGTGCCAGCAGCTTGTTGGACAGCAACACCGGGGAGCTGTTTTTT. Translated: CASSLLDSNTGELFF.

This rearrangement joins TRBV9 to TRBJ2-1, with a possible D match to TRBD2 (5 bases). From germline, CDR1 is SGDLS and CDR2 YYNGEE. V lost 0 bases, J lost 6 bases, and 10 bases lay in between. The CDR3 has 14 residues. In DNA form, the CDR3 reads TGTGCCAGCAGCGTAGGAGGGAGTAGCAATGAGCAGTTCTTC. It codes for CASSVGGSSNEQFF. The variable domain in full, completed from reference TRBV9 and TRBJ2-1, reads DSGVTQTPKHLITATGQRVTLRCSPRSGDLSVYWYQQSLDQGLQFLIQYYNGEERAKGNILERFSAQQFPDLHSELNLSSLELGDSALYFCASSVGGSSNEQFFGPGTRLTVL.

A remark on this clone: In the same sample, other DNA sequences code for this CDR3. The chain carries TRBV15 and TRBJ1-5, with 7 bases fitting TRBD1. The CDR3 covers 15 residues. Germline loops: CDR1 LNHNV, CDR2 YYDKDF (reference sequence). With 4 bases clipped from V and 1 base from J, the junction kept 4 bases outside the gene matches. Here the CDR3 reads CATSNFRGSNQPQHF. CDR3 sequence (DNA): TGTGCCACCAGCAACTTCAGGGGGAGCAATCAGCCCCAGCATTTT.